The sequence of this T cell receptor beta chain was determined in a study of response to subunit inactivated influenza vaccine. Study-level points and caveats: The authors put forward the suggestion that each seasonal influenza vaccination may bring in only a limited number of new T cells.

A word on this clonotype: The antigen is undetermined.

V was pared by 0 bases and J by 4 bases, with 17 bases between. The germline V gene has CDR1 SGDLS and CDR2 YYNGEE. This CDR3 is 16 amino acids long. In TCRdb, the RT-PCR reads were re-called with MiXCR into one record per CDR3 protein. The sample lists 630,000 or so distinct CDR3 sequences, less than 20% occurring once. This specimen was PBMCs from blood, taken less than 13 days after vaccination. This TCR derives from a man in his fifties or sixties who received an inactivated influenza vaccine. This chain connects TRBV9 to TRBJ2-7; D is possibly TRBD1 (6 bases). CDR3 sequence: CASSVDIGTSVYEQYF. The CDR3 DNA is TGTGCCAGCAGCGTAGATATCGGGACAAGTGTGTACGAGCAGTACTTC. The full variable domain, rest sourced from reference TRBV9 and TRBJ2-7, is DSGVTQTPKHLITATGQRVTLRCSPRSGDLSVYWYQQSLDQGLQFLIQYYNGEERAKGNILERFSAQQFPDLHSELNLSSLELGDSALYFCASSVDIGTSVYEQYFGPGTRLTVT.